The present T cell receptor beta chain was sequenced within a study of CD8 T cells in ankylosing spondylitis. The study, taken as a whole, reports: Some of these motif variants have turned up before, in reports on reactive arthritis synovial fluid and blood. There was a TCR beta motif, made of several highly homologous variants, that appeared characteristic of ankylosing spondylitis blood. CD8+ by phenotype, disease-linked clones were relatively rare in peripheral blood.

The CDR3 is 14 amino acids. V was pared by 5 bases and J by 14 bases, with 7 bases of the junction left unmatched. TCRdb fed the 5' RACE reads into MiXCR, producing one record per CDR3 protein. The table lists around 280,000 distinct CDR3 sequences, around 19% of them singletons, with less than 9% in the top ten. About this clonotype itself: Its antigen is still unknown.

Sequenced sample: blood, either unsorted or a sorted T cell fraction (not recorded which). The receptor's source is a male donor with ankylosing spondylitis or in good health (not recorded which). The rearrangement uses TRBV12-3 or TRBV12-4 and TRBJ2-1, with 15 bases matching TRBD2. The CDR3 DNA is TGTGCCAGCAGTGCAGGACTAGCGGGGGGGCAAAAGTTCTTC. It is translated as CASSAGLAGGQKFF.